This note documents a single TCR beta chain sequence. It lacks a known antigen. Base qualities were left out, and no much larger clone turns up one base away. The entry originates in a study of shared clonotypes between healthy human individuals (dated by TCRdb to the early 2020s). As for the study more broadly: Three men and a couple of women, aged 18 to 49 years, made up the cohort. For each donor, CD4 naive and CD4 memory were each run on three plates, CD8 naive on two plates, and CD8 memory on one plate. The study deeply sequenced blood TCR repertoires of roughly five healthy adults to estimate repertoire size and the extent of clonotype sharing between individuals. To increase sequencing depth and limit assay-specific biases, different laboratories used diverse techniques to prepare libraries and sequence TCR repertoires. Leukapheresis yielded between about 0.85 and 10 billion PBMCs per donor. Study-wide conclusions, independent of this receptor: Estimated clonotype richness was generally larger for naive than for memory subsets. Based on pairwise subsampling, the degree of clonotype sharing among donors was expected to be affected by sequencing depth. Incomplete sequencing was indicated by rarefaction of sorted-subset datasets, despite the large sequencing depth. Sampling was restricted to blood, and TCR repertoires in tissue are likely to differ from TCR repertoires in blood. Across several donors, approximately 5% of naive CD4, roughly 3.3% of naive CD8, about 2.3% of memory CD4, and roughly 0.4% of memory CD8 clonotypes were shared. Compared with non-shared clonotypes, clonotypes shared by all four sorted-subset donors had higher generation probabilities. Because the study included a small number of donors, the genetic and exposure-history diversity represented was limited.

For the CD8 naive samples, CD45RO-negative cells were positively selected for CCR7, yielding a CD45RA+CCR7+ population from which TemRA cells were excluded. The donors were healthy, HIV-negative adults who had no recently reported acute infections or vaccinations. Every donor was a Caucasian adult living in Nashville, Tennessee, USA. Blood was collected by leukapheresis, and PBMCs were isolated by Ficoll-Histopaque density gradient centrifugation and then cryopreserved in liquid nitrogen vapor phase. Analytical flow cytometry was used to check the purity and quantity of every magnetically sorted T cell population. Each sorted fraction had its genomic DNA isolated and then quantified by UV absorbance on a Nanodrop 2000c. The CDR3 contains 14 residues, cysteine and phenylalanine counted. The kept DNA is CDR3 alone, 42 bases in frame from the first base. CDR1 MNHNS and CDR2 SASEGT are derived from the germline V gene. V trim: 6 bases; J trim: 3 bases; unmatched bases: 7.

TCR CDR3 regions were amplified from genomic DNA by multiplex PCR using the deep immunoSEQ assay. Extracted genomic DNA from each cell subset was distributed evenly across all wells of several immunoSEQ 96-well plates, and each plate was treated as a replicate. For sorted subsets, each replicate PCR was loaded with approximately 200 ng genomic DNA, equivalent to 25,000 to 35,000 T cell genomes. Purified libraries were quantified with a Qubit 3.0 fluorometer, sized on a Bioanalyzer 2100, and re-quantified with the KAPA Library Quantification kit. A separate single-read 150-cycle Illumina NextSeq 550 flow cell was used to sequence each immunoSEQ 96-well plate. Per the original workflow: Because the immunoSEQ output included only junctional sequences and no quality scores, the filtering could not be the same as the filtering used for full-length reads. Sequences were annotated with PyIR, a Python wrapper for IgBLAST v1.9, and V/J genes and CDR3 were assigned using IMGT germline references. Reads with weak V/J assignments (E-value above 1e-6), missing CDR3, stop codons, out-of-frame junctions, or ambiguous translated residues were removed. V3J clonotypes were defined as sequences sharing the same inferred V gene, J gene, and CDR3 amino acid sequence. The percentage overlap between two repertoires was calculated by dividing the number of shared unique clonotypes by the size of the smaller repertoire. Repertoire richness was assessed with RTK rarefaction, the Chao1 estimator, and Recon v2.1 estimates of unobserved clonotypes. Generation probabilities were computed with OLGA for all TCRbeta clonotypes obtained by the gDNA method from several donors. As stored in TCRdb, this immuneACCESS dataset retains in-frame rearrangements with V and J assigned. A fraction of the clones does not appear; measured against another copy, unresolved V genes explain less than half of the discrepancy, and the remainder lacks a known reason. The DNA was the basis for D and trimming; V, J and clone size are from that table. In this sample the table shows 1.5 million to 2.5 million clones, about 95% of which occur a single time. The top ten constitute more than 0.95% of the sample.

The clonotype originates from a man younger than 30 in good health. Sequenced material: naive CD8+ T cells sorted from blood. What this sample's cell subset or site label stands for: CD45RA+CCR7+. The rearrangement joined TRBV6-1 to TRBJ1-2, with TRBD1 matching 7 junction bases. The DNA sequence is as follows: TGTGCCAGCAGCCGGGACAGTCAATACTATGGCTACACCTTC. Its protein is CASSRDSQYYGYTF.